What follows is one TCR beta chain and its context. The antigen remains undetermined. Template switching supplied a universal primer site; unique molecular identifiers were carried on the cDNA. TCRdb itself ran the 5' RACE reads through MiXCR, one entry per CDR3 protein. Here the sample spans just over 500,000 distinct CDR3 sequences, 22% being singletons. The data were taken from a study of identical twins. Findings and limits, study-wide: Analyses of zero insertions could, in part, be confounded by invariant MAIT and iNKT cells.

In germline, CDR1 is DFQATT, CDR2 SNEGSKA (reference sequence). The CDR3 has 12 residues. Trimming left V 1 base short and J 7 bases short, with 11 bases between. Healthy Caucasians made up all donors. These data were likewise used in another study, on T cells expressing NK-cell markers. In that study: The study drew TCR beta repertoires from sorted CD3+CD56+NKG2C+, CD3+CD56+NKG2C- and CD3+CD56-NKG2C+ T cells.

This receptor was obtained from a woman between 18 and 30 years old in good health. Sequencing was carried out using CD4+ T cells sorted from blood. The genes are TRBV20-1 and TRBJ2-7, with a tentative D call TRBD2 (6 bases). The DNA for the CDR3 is TGCAGTGCTAGAGTGGGCGGGGCGGAGCAGTACTTC. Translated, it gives CSARVGGAEQYF.